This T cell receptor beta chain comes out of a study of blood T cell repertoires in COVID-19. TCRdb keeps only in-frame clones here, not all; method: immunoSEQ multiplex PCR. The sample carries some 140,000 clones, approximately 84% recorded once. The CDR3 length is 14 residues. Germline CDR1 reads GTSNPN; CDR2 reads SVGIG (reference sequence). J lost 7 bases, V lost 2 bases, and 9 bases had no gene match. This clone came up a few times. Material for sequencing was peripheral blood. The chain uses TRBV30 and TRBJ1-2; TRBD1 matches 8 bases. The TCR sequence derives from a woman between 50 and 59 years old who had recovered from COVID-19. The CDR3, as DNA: TGTGCCTGGAGTCCCCTTCGGACAGGGTCTGGCTACACCTTC. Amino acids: CAWSPLRTGSGYTF.